The rows below give T cell receptor beta chains drawn from one sample of a study of post-analysis software for immune sequencing data. Using its own MiXCR run on the PCR reads, TCRdb lists one record per CDR3 protein. The data hold 750,000 to 950,000 distinct CDR3 sequences, with roughly 50% observed a single time. Sequencing input: blood. These receptors originate from a girl aged 5 to 17 with multiple sclerosis. The CDR3 runs from the conserved cysteine through the conserved F or W. A D gene is named only where the DNA matches it firmly. Where a row states a size, it is once, few, many or the class of an expanded clone; other rows omit it.

TRBJ2-1	TRBV5-1	.	TRBD2	CASSNSGGSYNEQFF	TGCGCCAGCAGCAATAGCGGGGGATCCTACAATGAGCAGTTCTTC
TRBJ2-7	TRBV29-1	.	.	CSVDCLTYEQYF	TGCAGCGTTGACTGCCTGACCTACGAGCAGTACTTC
TRBJ2-5	TRBV6-5	.	TRBD1	CASSLGQEKTQYF	TGTGCCAGCAGTCTTGGACAGGAGAAGACCCAGTACTTC
TRBJ2-1	TRBV25-1	.	TRBD2	CASSDGSGKYNEQFF	TGTGCCAGCAGTGACGGTAGCGGGAAATACAATGAGCAGTTCTTC
TRBJ1-2	TRBV21-1	few	.	CASSKGRGYTF	TGTGCCAGCAGCAAAGGTCGTGGCTACACCTTC
TRBJ2-3	TRBV12-3/TRBV12-4	.	TRBD2	CASREGSRTDTQYF	TGTGCCAGTCGGGAGGGTTCACGCACAGATACGCAGTATTTT
TRBJ2-3	TRBV29-1	.	.	CSVGPDSTFPTDTQYF	TGCAGCGTTGGACCGGACAGCACCTTCCCCACAGATACGCAGTATTTT
TRBJ2-2	TRBV29-1	.	.	CSVERQDGPTGELFF	TGCAGCGTTGAACGCCAGGATGGGCCGACCGGGGAGCTGTTTTTT
TRBJ2-1	TRBV9	few	TRBD2	CASSASGSSYNEQFF	TGTGCCAGCAGCGCTAGCGGCAGCTCCTACAATGAGCAGTTCTTC
TRBJ2-4	TRBV5-1	.	.	CASSWGQGENIQYF	TGCGCCAGCAGCTGGGGGCAGGGAGAAAACATTCAGTACTTC
TRBJ2-7	TRBV25-1	.	TRBD1	CASSEFLSGDSYEQYF	TGTGCCAGCAGTGAATTCTTGTCAGGGGACAGCTACGAGCAGTACTTC
TRBJ2-3	TRBV7-2	few	.	CASSSALGTDTQYF	TGTGCCAGCAGCTCGGCGTTGGGGACAGATACGCAGTATTTT
TRBJ1-2	TRBV20-1	few	.	CSVTDGNPDGYTF	TGCAGTGTTACGGACGGGAATCCGGATGGCTACACCTTC
TRBJ1-2	TRBV29-1	.	.	CSVASGNYGYTF	TGCAGCGTTGCTTCCGGGAACTATGGCTACACCTTC
TRBJ2-1	TRBV7-3	.	TRBD2	CASSLTGTSGSSYNEQFF	TGTGCCAGCAGCTTAACAGGGACTAGCGGGAGTTCTTACAATGAGCAGTTCTTC